The sequence of this T cell receptor (beta chain) was determined in a study of shared T cell receptors in the human thymus. This CDR3 has 19 amino acids. Germline values: CDR1 SGHDT, CDR2 YYEEEE. Trimming pared 4 bases from V and 0 bases from J, leaving 22 bases between. Here immunoSEQ multiplex PCR was the method, and the copy in TCRdb shows in-frame clones only, minus some. Of around 65,000 clones in the sample, roughly 96% are singletons; the top ten hold roughly 0.033%. The V call is TRBV5-6, the J call TRBJ2-2; unclear D gene. The sequence came from a human donor. The sequenced sample was thymocytes. The CDR3 sequence: CASSLDLNRSSTNTGELFF. For the CDR3, the DNA is TGTGCCAGCAGCCTGGACCTTAATCGGTCCAGTACGAACACCGGGGAGCTGTTTTTT.